Detailed here is one T cell receptor (beta chain). Its target is not known. Isolation of PBMCs gave at least 6 million cells per sample. Then a second PCR, running roughly 7 to 11 cycles, was carried out with a sample-barcoded 5' primer and a J-beta primer mix. TCRdb re-analysed the 5' RACE reads in MiXCR, keeping a single row per CDR3 protein. Of fewer than 950,000 distinct CDR3 sequences in the sample, roughly 40% are singletons; the top ten hold 13%. This sample is part of a study of blood T cells in healthy people across ages. The CDR3 totals 18 residues. After removal of 0 bases from V and 3 bases from J, the junction contained 10 bases not matched to a gene. Germline V gives CDR1 LGHNA, CDR2 YNFKEQ. Notes on the study in general: Estimated diversity that came from one million T cells was considered an underestimate.

This TCR derives from a man between 18 and 35 years old in good health. The chain employs TRBV4-2 and TRBJ2-1; 8 bases fit TRBD2. The specimen was blood. CDR3 coding DNA: TGTGCCAGCAGCCAAGATGGGTCTGGGCGGGGGGACTACAATGAGCAGTTCTTC. Encoded protein: CASSQDGSGRGDYNEQFF.